The rows below give T cell receptor beta chains drawn from one sample of a study of CD8+CD57+ T cells in acquired aplastic anemia. TCRdb itself ran the reads through MiXCR, one entry per CDR3 protein. The top ten hold about 42% of the sample, which has around 200,000 distinct CDR3 sequences, 50% to 65% seen once. The sequenced sample was sorted CD4+, CD8+, or CD8+CD57+ T cells (not recorded which) from PBMCs. The receptors were gathered from a human donor with aplastic anemia. Both conserved end residues are part of each CDR3. D genes are given only for firm matches. A clone size is listed for some rows: how often the clone was seen (once, few, many), or a class if it is expanded.

>NA|NA|TRBV30|TRBJ1-5
CAWSGQLDQPQHF
TGTGCCTGGAGTGGACAGTTAGATCAGCCCCAGCATTTT
>NA|TRBD1|TRBV19|TRBJ1-1
CASSISTDRMNTEAFF
TGTGCCAGTAGTATATCCACGGACAGGATGAACACTGAAGCTTTCTTT
>few|NA|TRBV7-6|TRBJ1-3
CASSSAPRDKRNTIYF
TGTGCCAGCAGCTCAGCACCTCGGGACAAGAGAAACACCATATATTTT
>once|NA|TRBV6-6|TRBJ2-2
CASSYTGQRTGELFF
TGTGCCAGCAGTTACACGGGGCAGAGGACCGGGGAGCTGTTTTTT
>NA|NA|TRBV7-8|TRBJ1-5
CASSLGRKTQPQHF
TGTGCCAGCAGCTTAGGTCGGAAGACTCAGCCCCAGCATTTT
>many|TRBD2|TRBV19|TRBJ2-7
CASSPGGAGNEQYF
TGTGCCAGTAGCCCGGGGGGGGCCGGGAACGAGCAGTACTTC
>NA|NA|TRBV15|TRBJ1-3
CATSREWGSGNTIYF
TGTGCCACCAGCAGAGAATGGGGATCCGGAAACACCATATATTTT
>NA|NA|TRBV7-2|TRBJ2-7
CASSLAVGSIEQYF
TGTGCCAGCAGCTTAGCTGTCGGGAGTATCGAGCAGTACTTC
>NA|NA|TRBV5-1|TRBJ2-2
CASSLAQWELFF
TGCGCCAGCAGCTTGGCGCAGTGGGAGCTGTTTTTT
>NA|TRBD2|TRBV7-3|TRBJ2-1
CASSSYSGGHNEQFF
TGTGCCAGCAGCTCATATAGCGGGGGGCACAATGAGCAGTTCTTC
>NA|NA|TRBV9|TRBJ2-5
CASSVGGTDKETQYF
TGTGCCAGCAGCGTAGGGGGGACGGATAAAGAGACCCAGTACTTC
>NA|NA|TRBV15|TRBJ2-7
CATSRGGDLAYEQYF
TGTGCCACCAGCAGAGGAGGGGATTTAGCCTACGAGCAGTACTTC
>many|TRBD1|TRBV4-1|TRBJ1-1
CASSHTTGGTEAFF
TGCGCCAGCAGCCATACGACAGGGGGCACTGAAGCTTTCTTT
>many|TRBD1|TRBV7-3|TRBJ1-1
CASSRGGQARWAFF
TGTGCCAGCAGCAGGGGAGGACAGGCGCGTTGGGCTTTCTTT
>NA|NA|TRBV7-2|TRBJ2-3
CASSLLSGDTQYF
TGTGCCAGCAGCTTGCTATCGGGGGATACGCAGTATTTT
>many|NA|TRBV20-1|TRBJ2-5
CSARVQEGQIQETQYF
TGCAGTGCTAGAGTTCAGGAGGGACAGATCCAAGAGACCCAGTACTTC
>few|TRBD1|TRBV6-2/TRBV6-3|TRBJ1-5
CASSSTGSNQPQHF
TGTGCCAGCAGCTCGACAGGGAGCAATCAGCCCCAGCATTTT
>many|TRBD2|TRBV2|TRBJ2-3
CASSEELAGRTDTQYF
TGTGCCAGCAGTGAAGAATTAGCGGGACGCACAGATACGCAGTATTTT
>NA|TRBD2|TRBV14|TRBJ2-1
CASSLAGGSVSNEQFF
TGTGCCAGCAGCTTGGCCGGCGGGAGTGTGTCTAATGAGCAGTTCTTC
>once|TRBD1|TRBV19|TRBJ1-5
CASKIGQGGQPQHF
TGTGCCAGTAAAATCGGACAGGGGGGTCAGCCCCAGCATTTT
>NA|TRBD1|TRBV27|TRBJ2-7
CASSLTGGPSYEQYF
TGTGCCAGCAGTCTCACAGGGGGCCCTTCCTACGAGCAGTACTTC
>many|TRBD1|TRBV12-3/TRBV12-4|TRBJ2-2
CASRPDREIGELFF
TGTGCCAGCAGGCCGGACAGGGAAATCGGGGAGCTGTTTTTT
>few|NA|TRBV10-3|TRBJ2-7
CAISGTTTGTYEQYF
TGTGCCATCAGTGGGACGACGACAGGAACCTACGAGCAGTACTTC
>NA|NA|TRBV6-1|TRBJ2-7
CASRLYKQYF
TGTGCCAGCAGACTCTACAAGCAGTACTTC
>NA|NA|TRBV7-9|TRBJ2-1
CASSSLAESNEQFF
TGTGCCAGCAGCTCATTAGCAGAATCCAATGAGCAGTTCTTC
>NA|NA|TRBV9|TRBJ2-3
CASSVEPGATDTQYF
TGTGCCAGCAGCGTAGAGCCAGGGGCCACAGATACGCAGTATTTT
>NA|NA|TRBV15|TRBJ2-7
CATSRGGASAYEQYF
TGTGCCACCAGCAGAGGTGGGGCTAGCGCCTACGAGCAGTACTTC
>NA|TRBD2|TRBV7-6|TRBJ2-7
CASSFPEREGTYEQYF
TGTGCCAGCAGCTTCCCCGAGCGGGAGGGAACCTACGAGCAGTACTTC
>many|TRBD2|TRBV7-7|TRBJ2-7
CASSLGLGSGVTYEQYF
TGTGCCAGCAGCTTGGGATTGGGTAGCGGGGTAACCTACGAGCAGTACTTC
>NA|NA|TRBV6-5|TRBJ1-1
CAISEMSTLSMNTEAFF
TGTGCCATCAGTGAAATGTCGACTTTAAGCATGAACACTGAAGCTTTCTTT
>few|NA|TRBV19|TRBJ1-5
CASSMANQPQHF
TGTGCCAGTAGTATGGCCAATCAGCCCCAGCATTTT
>NA|NA|TRBV24-1|TRBJ2-5
CATSDPSEYRETQYF
TGTGCCACCAGTGATCCGTCGGAGTATCGGGAGACCCAGTACTTC
>NA|NA|TRBV19|TRBJ2-6
CASRISGANVLTF
TGTGCCAGTAGGATCTCAGGGGCCAACGTCCTGACTTTC
>once|NA|TRBV7-7|TRBJ2-7
CASSPVGRCHASYEQYF
TGTGCTAGCAGCCCCGTGGGACGCTGCCACGCTTCCTACGAGCAGTACTTC
>NA|NA|TRBV6-4|TRBJ2-7
CASSVAGPEQYF
TGTGCCAGCAGTGTTGCCGGCCCCGAGCAGTACTTC
>NA|TRBD1|TRBV29-1|TRBJ2-7
CSVDPTGGSYEQYF
TGCAGCGTTGATCCGACAGGGGGTAGCTACGAGCAGTACTTC
>NA|NA|TRBV7-4|TRBJ1-6
CASSKDPVNSPLHF
TGTGCCAGCAGCAAAGATCCAGTGAACTCACCCCTCCACTTT
>NA|NA|TRBV2|TRBJ2-3
CASILRRPDTQYF
TGTGCCAGCATCCTCAGACGACCAGATACGCAGTATTTT
>many|TRBD2|TRBV6-4|TRBJ2-1
CASSVLAGGWNEQFF
TGTGCCAGCAGCGTGCTAGCGGGGGGGTGGAATGAGCAGTTCTTC
>NA|TRBD2|TRBV20-1|TRBJ2-3
CSARGDLGRGGLDTQYF
TGCAGTGCTAGAGGGGATTTGGGGCGGGGGGGCCTGGATACGCAGTATTTT
>NA|TRBD1|TRBV10-2|TRBJ2-2
CASSEATGGYTGELFF
TGCGCCAGCAGTGAGGCCACAGGGGGGTACACCGGGGAGCTGTTTTTT
>NA|NA|TRBV5-8|TRBJ2-1
CASSLTIYNEQFF
TGTGCCAGCAGCTTAACCATCTACAATGAGCAGTTCTTC
>NA|NA|TRBV4-2|TRBJ1-5
CASSQGLGQPQHF
TGTGCCAGCAGCCAAGGATTGGGTCAGCCCCAGCATTTT
>few|NA|TRBV7-7|TRBJ2-7
CASSLGSDSYEQYF
TGTGCTAGCAGCTTAGGATCCGACTCCTACGAGCAGTACTTC
>NA|NA|TRBV5-4|TRBJ2-1
CASSHQPHEQFF
TGTGCCAGCAGCCACCAGCCCCATGAGCAGTTCTTC
>NA|NA|TRBV10-3|TRBJ2-5
CATGPGETQYF
TGTGCCACCGGCCCGGGAGAGACCCAGTACTTC
>NA|NA|TRBV12-3/TRBV12-4|TRBJ2-3
CASSFTPRGDADTQYF
TGTGCCAGCAGTTTTACCCCCAGGGGCGACGCAGATACGCAGTATTTT
>NA|NA|TRBV5-1|TRBJ1-1
CASSPKQGSLVTEAFF
TGCGCCAGCAGCCCGAAGCAGGGCTCCCTTGTCACTGAAGCTTTCTTT
>NA|NA|TRBV10-3|TRBJ1-5
CAIGEGLGQPQHF
TGTGCCATCGGAGAGGGGCTGGGACAGCCCCAGCATTTT
>NA|NA|TRBV9|TRBJ2-7
CASSVAGGGKLEQYF
TGTGCCAGCAGCGTAGCCGGGGGTGGTAAGTTAGAGCAGTACTTC
>once|TRBD1|TRBV24-1|TRBJ2-2
CATDRGTGETGELFF
TGTGCCACGGATAGGGGGACAGGGGAAACCGGGGAGCTGTTTTTT
>many|NA|TRBV19|TRBJ2-7
CASSMGTGFYEQYF
TGTGCCAGTAGTATGGGGACGGGTTTCTACGAGCAGTACTTC
>many|NA|TRBV19|TRBJ1-1
CASSPWGGGGEAFF
TGTGCCAGTAGTCCTTGGGGGGGTGGTGGTGAAGCTTTCTTT
>many|NA|TRBV25-1|TRBJ1-2
CASSDRSSNYGYTF
TGTGCCAGCAGTGACAGGTCAAGCAACTATGGCTACACCTTC
>NA|NA|TRBV20-1|TRBJ1-4
CSARDLGGSNEKLFF
TGCAGTGCTAGAGATCTGGGGGGGTCTAATGAAAAACTGTTTTTT
>NA|NA|TRBV19|TRBJ1-1
CASSPTTRGSTEAFF
TGTGCCAGTAGCCCTACAACCCGAGGGAGCACTGAAGCTTTCTTT
>many|NA|TRBV19|TRBJ2-7
CASRWSWGSPYEQYF
TGTGCCAGCCGTTGGTCCTGGGGCTCTCCCTACGAGCAGTACTTC
>NA|NA|TRBV5-1|TRBJ1-1
CASSRDDVNTEAFF
TGCGCCAGCAGCCGGGACGATGTGAACACTGAAGCTTTCTTT
>NA|NA|TRBV14|TRBJ2-7
CASSQSRRGEQYF
TGTGCCAGCAGCCAAAGCCGGCGAGGGGAGCAGTACTTC
>many|NA|TRBV13|TRBJ2-7
CASSYGTDSYEQYF
TGTGCCAGCAGCTACGGGACGGATAGTTACGAGCAGTACTTC